This T cell receptor beta chain was sequenced for a study of cytomegalovirus exposure and HLA in healthy donors. Vbeta (60) and Jbeta (13) primers were used in the PCR. Only in-frame clones appear in the TCRdb table, and some are missing; sequencing was by immunoSEQ multiplex PCR. The sample includes approximately 140,000 clones, around 80% seen only once; the top ten take more than 1.5%. The CDR3 sequence is 17 residues long. Looked up from germline, CDR1 is SEHNR and CDR2 is FQNEAQ (reference sequence). J gave up 2 bases and V 4 bases, and 8 bases lay outside the gene matches. This clone was picked up one time.

Sequencing was done on a sample of PBMCs. The chain couples TRBV7-9 to TRBJ2-7, with TRBD2 identical over 13 bases. The receptor comes from a woman between 40 and 50 years old in good health and CMV-seronegative. The CDR3 DNA reads as TGTGCCAGCAGCTCCCGCCGGACTAGCGGGAGCCCCTACGAGCAGTACTTC. As protein: CASSSRRTSGSPYEQYF.